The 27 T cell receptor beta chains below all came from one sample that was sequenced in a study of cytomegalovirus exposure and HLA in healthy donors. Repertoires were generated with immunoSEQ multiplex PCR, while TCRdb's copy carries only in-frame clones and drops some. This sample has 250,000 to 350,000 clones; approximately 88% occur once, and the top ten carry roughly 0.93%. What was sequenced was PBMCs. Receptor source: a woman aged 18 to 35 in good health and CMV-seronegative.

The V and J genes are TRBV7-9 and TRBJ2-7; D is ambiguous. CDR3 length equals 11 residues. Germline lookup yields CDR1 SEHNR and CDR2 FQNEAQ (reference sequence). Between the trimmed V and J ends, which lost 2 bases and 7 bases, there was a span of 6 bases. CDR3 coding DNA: TGTGCCAGCAGCTTAAATAGAGAGCAGTACTTC. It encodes CASSLNREQYF.

The CDR3 DNA is TGTGCCAGCAGTCTTACTGGACTAGCTACAGATACGCAGTATTTT. It codes for CASSLTGLATDTQYF. The chain is built from TRBV7-6 and TRBJ2-3; 8 bases are a match to TRBD2. Losses at the gene ends were 6 bases for V and 3 bases for J; bases not matched to a gene: 8. The CDR3 loop spans 15 amino acids. CDR1 and CDR2 (germline): SGHVS, FNYEAQ. Full variable domain (outside the CDR3, taken from reference TRBV7-6 and TRBJ2-3): GAGVSQSPRYKVTKRGQDVALRCDPISGHVSLYWYRQALGQGPEFLTYFNYEAQQDKSGLPNDRFSAERPEGSISTLTIQRTEQRDSAMYRCASSLTGLATDTQYFGPGTRLTVL.

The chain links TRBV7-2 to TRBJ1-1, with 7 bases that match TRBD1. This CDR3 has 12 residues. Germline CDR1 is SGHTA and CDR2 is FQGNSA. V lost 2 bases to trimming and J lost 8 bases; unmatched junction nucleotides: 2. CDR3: CASSLRTGEAFF. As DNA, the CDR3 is TGTGCCAGCAGCTTAAGGACAGGCGAAGCTTTCTTT. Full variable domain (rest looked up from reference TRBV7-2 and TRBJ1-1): GAGVSQSPSNKVTEKGKDVELRCDPISGHTALYWYRQSLGQGLEFLIYFQGNSAPDKSGLPSDRFSAERTGGSVSTLTIQRTQQEDSAVYLCASSLRTGEAFFGQGTRLTVV.

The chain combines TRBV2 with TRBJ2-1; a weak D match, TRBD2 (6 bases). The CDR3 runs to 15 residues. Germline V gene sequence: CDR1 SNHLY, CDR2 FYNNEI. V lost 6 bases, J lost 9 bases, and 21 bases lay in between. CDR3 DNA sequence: TGTGCCAGCAGGGCCCTCCCGGGAGTCCCCCGTGAGCAGTTCTTC. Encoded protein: CASRALPGVPREQFF.

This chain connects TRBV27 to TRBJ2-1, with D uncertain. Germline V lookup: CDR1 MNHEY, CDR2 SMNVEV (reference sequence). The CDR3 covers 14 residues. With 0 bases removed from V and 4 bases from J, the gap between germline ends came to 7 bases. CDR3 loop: CASSLSDKYNEQFF. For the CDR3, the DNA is TGTGCCAGCAGTTTATCCGACAAGTACAATGAGCAGTTCTTC.

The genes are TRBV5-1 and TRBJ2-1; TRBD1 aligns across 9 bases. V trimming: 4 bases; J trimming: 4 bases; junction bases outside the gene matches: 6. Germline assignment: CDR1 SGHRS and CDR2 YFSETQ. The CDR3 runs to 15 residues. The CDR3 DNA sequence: TGCGCCAGCAGCCTTGCCGGGACAGGGTACAATGAGCAGTTCTTC. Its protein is CASSLAGTGYNEQFF.

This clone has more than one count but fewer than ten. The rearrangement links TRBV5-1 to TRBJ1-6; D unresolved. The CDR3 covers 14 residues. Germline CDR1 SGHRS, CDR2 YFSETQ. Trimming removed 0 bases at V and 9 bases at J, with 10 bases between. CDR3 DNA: TGCGCCAGCAGCTTGGGAGGGAATAGTTCACCCCTCCACTTT. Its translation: CASSLGGNSSPLHF.

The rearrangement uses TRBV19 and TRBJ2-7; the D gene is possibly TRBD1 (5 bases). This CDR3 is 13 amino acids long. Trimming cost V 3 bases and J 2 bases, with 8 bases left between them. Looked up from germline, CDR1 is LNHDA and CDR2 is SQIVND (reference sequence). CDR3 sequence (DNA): TGTGCCAGTAGTATTTCGGACACCTACGAGCAGTACTTC. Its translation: CASSISDTYEQYF.

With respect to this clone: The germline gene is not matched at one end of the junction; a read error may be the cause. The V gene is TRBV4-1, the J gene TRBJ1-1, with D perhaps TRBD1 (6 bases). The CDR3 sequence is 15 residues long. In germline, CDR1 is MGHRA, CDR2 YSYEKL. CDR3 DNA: TGCGCCAGCAGCCAAGATCCAGGGGTGAACGCTGAAGCTTTCTTT. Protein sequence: CASSQDPGVNAEAFF.

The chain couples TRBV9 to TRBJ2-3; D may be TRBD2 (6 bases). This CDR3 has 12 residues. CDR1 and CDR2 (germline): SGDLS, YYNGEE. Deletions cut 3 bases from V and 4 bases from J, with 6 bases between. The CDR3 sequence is CASSGGADTQYF. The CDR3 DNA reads TGTGCCAGCAGCGGGGGGGCAGATACGCAGTATTTT.

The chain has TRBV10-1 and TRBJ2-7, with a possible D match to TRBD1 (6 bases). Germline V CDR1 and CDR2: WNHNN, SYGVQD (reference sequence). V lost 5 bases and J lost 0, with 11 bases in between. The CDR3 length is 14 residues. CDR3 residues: CASSSDRDSYEQYF. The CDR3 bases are TGCGCCAGCAGTTCGGACAGAGACTCCTACGAGCAGTACTTC.

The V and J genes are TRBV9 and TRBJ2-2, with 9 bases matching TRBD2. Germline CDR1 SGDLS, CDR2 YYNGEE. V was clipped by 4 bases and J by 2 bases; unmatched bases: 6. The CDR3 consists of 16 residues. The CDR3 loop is CASSSRLAENTGELFF. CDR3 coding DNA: TGTGCCAGCAGCTCACGACTAGCGGAAAACACCGGGGAGCTGTTTTTT.

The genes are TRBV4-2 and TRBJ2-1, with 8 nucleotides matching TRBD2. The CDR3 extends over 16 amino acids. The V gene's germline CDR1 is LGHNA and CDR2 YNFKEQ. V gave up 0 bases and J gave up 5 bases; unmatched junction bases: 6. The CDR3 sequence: CASSQEFREGHNEQFF. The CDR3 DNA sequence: TGTGCCAGCAGCCAAGAGTTTCGGGAGGGCCACAATGAGCAGTTCTTC.

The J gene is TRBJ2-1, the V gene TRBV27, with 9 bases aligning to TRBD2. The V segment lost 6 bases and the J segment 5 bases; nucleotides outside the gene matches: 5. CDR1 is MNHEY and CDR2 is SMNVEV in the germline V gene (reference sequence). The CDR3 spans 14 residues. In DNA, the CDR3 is TGTGCCAGCAGGGCTAGCGGGACCCACAATGAGCAGTTCTTC. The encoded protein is CASRASGTHNEQFF.

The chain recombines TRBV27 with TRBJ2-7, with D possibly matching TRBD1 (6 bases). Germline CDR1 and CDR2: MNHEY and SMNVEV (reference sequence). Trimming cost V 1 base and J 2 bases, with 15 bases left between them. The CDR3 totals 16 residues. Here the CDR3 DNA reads TGTGCCAGCAGTTTATTTGTACAGGGACGGACCTACGAGCAGTACTTC. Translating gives CASSLFVQGRTYEQYF.

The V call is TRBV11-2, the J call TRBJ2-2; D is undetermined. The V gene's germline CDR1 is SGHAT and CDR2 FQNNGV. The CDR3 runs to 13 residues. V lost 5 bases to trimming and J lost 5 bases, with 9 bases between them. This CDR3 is CASSHKRTGELFF. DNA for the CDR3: TGTGCCAGCAGCCATAAGAGAACCGGGGAGCTGTTTTTT. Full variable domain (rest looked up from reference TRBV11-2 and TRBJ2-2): EAGVAQSPRYKIIEKRQSVAFWCNPISGHATLYWYQQILGQGPKLLIQFQNNGVVDDSQLPKDRFSAERLKGVDSTLKIQPAKLEDSAVYLCASSHKRTGELFFGEGSRLTVL.

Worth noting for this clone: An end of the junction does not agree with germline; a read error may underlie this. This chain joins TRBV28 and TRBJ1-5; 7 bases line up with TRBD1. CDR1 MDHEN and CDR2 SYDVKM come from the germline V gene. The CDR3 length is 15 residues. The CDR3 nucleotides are TGTGCCAGCGAGGGCCTCACAGGGGTAAATCAACCCCAGCATTTT. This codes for CASEGLTGVNQPQHF.

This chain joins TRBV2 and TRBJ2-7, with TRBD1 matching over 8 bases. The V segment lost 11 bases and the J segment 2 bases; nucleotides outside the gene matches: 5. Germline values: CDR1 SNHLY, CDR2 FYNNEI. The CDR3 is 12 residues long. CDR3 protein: CAGGQGPYEQYF. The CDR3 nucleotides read TGTGCCGGTGGACAGGGCCCCTACGAGCAGTACTTC. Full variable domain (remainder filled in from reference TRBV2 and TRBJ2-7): EPEVTQTPSHQVTQMGQEVILRCVPISNHLYFYWYRQILGQKVEFLVSFYNNEISEKSEIFDDQFSVERPDGSNFTLKIRSTKLEDSAMYFCAGGQGPYEQYFGPGTRLTVT.

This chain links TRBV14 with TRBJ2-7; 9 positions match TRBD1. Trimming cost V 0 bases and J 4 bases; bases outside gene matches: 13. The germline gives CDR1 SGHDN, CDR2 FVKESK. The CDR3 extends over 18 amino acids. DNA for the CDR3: TGTGCCAGCAGCCAAGAGTTATACCCCGGGACAGGGTCTTACGAGCAGTACTTC. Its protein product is CASSQELYPGTGSYEQYF.

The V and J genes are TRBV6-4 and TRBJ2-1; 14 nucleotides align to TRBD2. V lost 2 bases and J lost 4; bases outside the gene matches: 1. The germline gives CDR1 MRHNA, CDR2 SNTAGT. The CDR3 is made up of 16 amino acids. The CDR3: CASSDGTSGRYNEQFF. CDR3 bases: TGTGCCAGCAGTGACGGGACTAGCGGGAGATACAATGAGCAGTTCTTC.

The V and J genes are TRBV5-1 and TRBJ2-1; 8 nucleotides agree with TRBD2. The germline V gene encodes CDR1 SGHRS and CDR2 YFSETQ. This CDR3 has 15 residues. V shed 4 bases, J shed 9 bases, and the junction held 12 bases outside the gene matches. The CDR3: CASSQLLADDAEQFF. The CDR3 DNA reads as TGCGCCAGCAGCCAACTACTAGCGGACGACGCTGAGCAGTTCTTC. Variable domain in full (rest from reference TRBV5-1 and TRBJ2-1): KAGVTQTPRYLIKTRGQQVTLSCSPISGHRSVSWYQQTPGQGLQFLFEYFSETQRNKGNFPGRFSGRQFSNSRSEMNVSTLELGDSALYLCASSQLLADDAEQFFGPGTRLTVL.

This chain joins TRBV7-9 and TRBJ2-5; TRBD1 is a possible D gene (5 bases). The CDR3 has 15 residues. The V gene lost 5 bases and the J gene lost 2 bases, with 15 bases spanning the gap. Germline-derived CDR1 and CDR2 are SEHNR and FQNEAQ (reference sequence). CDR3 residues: CASSPKGFAQETQYF. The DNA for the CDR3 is TGTGCCAGCAGCCCTAAGGGGTTCGCACAAGAGACCCAGTACTTC.

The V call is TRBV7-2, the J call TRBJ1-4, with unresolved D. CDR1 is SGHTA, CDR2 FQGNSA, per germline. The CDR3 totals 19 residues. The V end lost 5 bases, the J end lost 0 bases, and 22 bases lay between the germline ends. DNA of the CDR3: TGTGCCAGCAGCCCAAGGAGGACGGTTGCGGGTGCAACTAATGAAAAACTGTTTTTT. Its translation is CASSPRRTVAGATNEKLFF.

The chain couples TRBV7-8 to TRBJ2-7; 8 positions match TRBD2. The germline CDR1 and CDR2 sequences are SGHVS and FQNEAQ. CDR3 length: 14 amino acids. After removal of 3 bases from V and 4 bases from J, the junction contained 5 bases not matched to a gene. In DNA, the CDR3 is TGTGCCAGCAGCTTTGGCGGGAGGAAGTACGAGCAGTACTTC. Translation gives CASSFGGRKYEQYF.

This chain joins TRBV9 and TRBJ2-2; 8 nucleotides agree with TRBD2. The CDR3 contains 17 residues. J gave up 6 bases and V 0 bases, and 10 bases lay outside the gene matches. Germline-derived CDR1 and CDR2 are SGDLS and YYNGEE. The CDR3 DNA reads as TGTGCCAGCAGCGTAGGTATCACTAGCGGAAGACCCGGGGAGCTGTTTTTT. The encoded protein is CASSVGITSGRPGELFF. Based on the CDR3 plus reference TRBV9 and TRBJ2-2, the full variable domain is DSGVTQTPKHLITATGQRVTLRCSPRSGDLSVYWYQQSLDQGLQFLIQYYNGEERAKGNILERFSAQQFPDLHSELNLSSLELGDSALYFCASSVGITSGRPGELFFGEGSRLTVL.

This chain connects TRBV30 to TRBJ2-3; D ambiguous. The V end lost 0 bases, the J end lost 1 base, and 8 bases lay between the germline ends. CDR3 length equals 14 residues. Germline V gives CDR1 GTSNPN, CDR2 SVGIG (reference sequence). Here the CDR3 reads CAWSVYGGTDTQYF. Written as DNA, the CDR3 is TGTGCCTGGAGTGTATACGGTGGCACAGATACGCAGTATTTT.

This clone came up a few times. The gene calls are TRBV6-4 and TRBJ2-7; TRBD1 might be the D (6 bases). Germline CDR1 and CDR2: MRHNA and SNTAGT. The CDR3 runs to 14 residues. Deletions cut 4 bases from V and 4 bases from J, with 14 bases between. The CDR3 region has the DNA TGTGCCAGCAGTGCCTTGACAGGACCATACGAGCAGTACTTC. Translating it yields CASSALTGPYEQYF.